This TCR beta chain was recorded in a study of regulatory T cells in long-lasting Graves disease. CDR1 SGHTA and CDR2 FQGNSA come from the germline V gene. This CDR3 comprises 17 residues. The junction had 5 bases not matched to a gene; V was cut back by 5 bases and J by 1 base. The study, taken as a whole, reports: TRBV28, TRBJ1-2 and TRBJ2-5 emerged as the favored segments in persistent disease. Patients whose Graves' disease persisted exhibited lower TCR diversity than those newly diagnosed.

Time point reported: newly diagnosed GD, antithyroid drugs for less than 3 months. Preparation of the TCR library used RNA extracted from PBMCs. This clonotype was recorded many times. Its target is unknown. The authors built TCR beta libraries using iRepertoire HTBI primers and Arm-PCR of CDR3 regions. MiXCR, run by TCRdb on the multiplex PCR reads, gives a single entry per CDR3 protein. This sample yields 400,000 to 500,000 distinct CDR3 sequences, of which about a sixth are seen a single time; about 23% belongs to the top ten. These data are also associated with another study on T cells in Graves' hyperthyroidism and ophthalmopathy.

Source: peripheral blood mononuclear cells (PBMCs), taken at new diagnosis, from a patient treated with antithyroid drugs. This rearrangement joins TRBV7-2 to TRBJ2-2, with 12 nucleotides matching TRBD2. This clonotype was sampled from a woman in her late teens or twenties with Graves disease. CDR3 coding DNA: TGTGCCAGCAGCGTACGGACTAGCGGGAAGAACACCGGGGAGCTGTTTTTT. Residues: CASSVRTSGKNTGELFF. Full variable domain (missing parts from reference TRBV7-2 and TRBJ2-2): GAGVSQSPSNKVTEKGKDVELRCDPISGHTALYWYRQSLGQGLEFLIYFQGNSAPDKSGLPSDRFSAERTGGSVSTLTIQRTQQEDSAVYLCASSVRTSGKNTGELFFGEGSRLTVL.